This record looks at one T cell receptor (beta chain) sequence and its context. The germline gives CDR1 LGHDT, CDR2 YNNKEL (reference sequence). The CDR3 runs 15 residues. V shed 3 bases, J shed 4 bases, and the junction held 6 bases outside the gene matches. Under the authors' procedure: Cell counts per sample came from amplifying reference gene primers. The repertoire was sequenced with immunoSEQ multiplex PCR; TCRdb's copy has only in-frame clones and lacks some. V, J and clone size are those of that table, while D and trimming were read from the DNA. Found here are 200,000 to 250,000 clones, roughly 80% of them singletons; the top ten hold 15% to 20%. The sample originates from a study of blood T cell repertoires in COVID-19. About the research overall: Collection of acute and convalescent COVID-19 samples took place in the United States, Italy and Spain. PBMCs, B-cell-depleted T cells, or T cells provided the cDNA or gDNA that made up the material.

Material: peripheral blood. V usage is TRBV3-1 (or the pseudogene TRBV3-2) and J usage is TRBJ2-3; TRBD2 agrees at 8 bases. The TCR comes from a woman older than 75 with active or convalescent COVID-19. The CDR3 nucleotides are TGTGCCAGCAGCCAGGGTAGCGGGATGGCAGATACGCAGTATTTT. As protein: CASSQGSGMADTQYF.